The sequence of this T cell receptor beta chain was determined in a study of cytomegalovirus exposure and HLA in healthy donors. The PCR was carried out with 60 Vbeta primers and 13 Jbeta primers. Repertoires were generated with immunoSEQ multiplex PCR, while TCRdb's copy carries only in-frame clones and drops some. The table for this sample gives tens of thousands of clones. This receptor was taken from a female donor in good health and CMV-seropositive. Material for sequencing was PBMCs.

The CDR3 sequence: CASSLGDRYGAEAFF. CDR3 nucleotide sequence: TGTGCCAGCAGCTTAGGAGACAGGTATGGAGCTGAAGCTTTCTTT. The chain uses TRBV11-2 and TRBJ1-1; D is perhaps TRBD1 (6 bases). Germline CDR1 SGHAT, CDR2 FQNNGV. This CDR3 is 15 amino acids long. Trimming removed 1 base at V and 6 bases at J, with 15 bases between. The complete variable domain, with remaining parts taken from reference TRBV11-2 and TRBJ1-1, reads EAGVAQSPRYKIIEKRQSVAFWCNPISGHATLYWYQQILGQGPKLLIQFQNNGVVDDSQLPKDRFSAERLKGVDSTLKIQPAKLEDSAVYLCASSLGDRYGAEAFFGQGTRLTVV.